The text below deals with one T cell receptor (beta chain). The antigen it recognizes is unknown. No clone much larger than this one lies a single base away; base qualities are absent. The junction carries 3 bases between V and J, which are trimmed by 6 bases and 0 bases respectively. Spanning cysteine to phenylalanine, the CDR3 consists of 13 amino acids. The sequence is cut down to CDR3 DNA, 39 bases in frame from base 1. This record belongs to a study of blood T cell repertoires in COVID-19 (dated by TCRdb to 2020 to 2022). Describing the broader study: Samples covering the acute and convalescent phases of COVID-19 were provided by collaborators in the United States, Italy and Spain. The prospective study material was composed of cDNA or gDNA derived from T cells, B-cell-depleted T cells, or PBMCs. Deeply sampled blood TCRbeta repertoires from subjects exposed to, actively infected with, or recovered from COVID-19 were included in the dataset. The repertoires were released in a freely available public database meant as a resource for research on the immune response to SARS-CoV-2. The samples were drawn from two sources: the first 160 participants of the ongoing ImmuneRACE study, and some 1,300 subjects contributed by 6 global collaborators. The sample metadata nearly always contained a de-identified subject ID, COVID-19 status, age in years and sex. Where HLA class I and class II types were available, the types were taken from metadata supplied by the sample provider, not from assay-based typing. Study-wide findings and limitations: The quantity of clinical and demographic metadata differed by source and by participant and was supplied without curation.

Collaborating institutions collected whole blood in K2EDTA tubes following their own protocols. For TCRbeta analysis, collaborator samples were shipped as frozen whole blood, as isolated PBMCs, or as DNA extracted from either sample type. The immunoSEQ Assay, a bias-controlled multiplex PCR, was used to amplify TCRbeta CDR3 regions from genomic DNA. In the source study's methods: Nucleated cell counts per sample were estimated from amplification of reference gene primers within the assay. To quantify the absolute abundance of each unique TCRbeta CDR3 rearrangement, sequence reads were collapsed and filtered. For each sample, productive Simpson clonality was calculated as the square root of Simpson's diversity index over productive rearrangements. The clones in this table, taken by TCRdb from immuneACCESS, are in-frame only. Not every clone is retained; where verified, under half of the shortfall comes from an unresolved V gene, and the cause of the rest is unknown. V and J calls and clone size are as listed in that table; D and trimming were resolved from the DNA. A total of 150,000 to 200,000 clones appear in this sample, over 75% of them only once. The ten largest clonotypes hold roughly 9.6% of the sample.

The TCR comes from a man aged 60 to 69 with active or convalescent COVID-19. Sequences were obtained from peripheral blood. The sequence is built from TRBV12-3 or TRBV12-4 and TRBJ2-6; the D gene assignment is ambiguous. The nucleotides are TGTGCCAGCAGCTTCTCTGGGGCCAACGTCCTGACTTTC. This is translated as CASSFSGANVLTF.